This is a list of T cell receptor beta chains from one sample in a study of OX40 agonist ivuxolimab in advanced cancers. Clones were read by immunoSEQ multiplex PCR, and TCRdb kept only the in-frame ones, dropping some. The data hold roughly 80,000 clones, with roughly 90% observed a single time. Sequencing used CD4+ or CD8+ T cells sorted from blood, obtained in a trial of the OX40 agonist ivuxolimab. All receptors derive from an adult with an advanced solid tumor such as melanoma, head and neck, liver or kidney cancer. Both conserved end residues are part of each CDR3. The D gene is left open where the match is weak. Clone size is not always given. Where it is, it says once, few, many or a class for expanded clones.

d_call: -
v_call: TRBV6-1
clone_size: -
j_call: TRBJ2-7
cdr3_nt: TGTGCCAGCAGCCCTCTGGTGGGGGCATCCTACGAGCAGTACTTC
cdr3_aa: CASSPLVGASYEQYF

d_call: TRBD1
v_call: TRBV27
clone_size: -
j_call: TRBJ2-7
cdr3_nt: TGTGCCAGCAGGTCCCCCCCGGGACAGAATTTCTTTTACGAGCAGTACTTC
cdr3_aa: CASRSPPGQNFFYEQYF

d_call: -
v_call: TRBV5-4
clone_size: -
j_call: TRBJ2-3
cdr3_nt: TGTGCCAGCAGCTTGGGGACGGCAGATACGCAGTATTTT
cdr3_aa: CASSLGTADTQYF

d_call: -
v_call: TRBV9
clone_size: -
j_call: TRBJ1-2
cdr3_nt: TGTGCCAGCAGCCCCCGGACAGCCATAGGCTATGGCTACACCTTC
cdr3_aa: CASSPRTAIGYGYTF

d_call: -
v_call: TRBV11-2
clone_size: -
j_call: TRBJ1-2
cdr3_nt: TGTGCCAGCAGCTTAAGGAAGGCGGGTCACCTGAAGGGCTACACCTTC
cdr3_aa: CASSLRKAGHLKGYTF

d_call: -
v_call: TRBV18
clone_size: once
j_call: TRBJ2-5
cdr3_nt: TGTGCCAGCTCACAAGACGGAAAAGAGACCCAGTACTTC
cdr3_aa: CASSQDGKETQYF

d_call: -
v_call: TRBV21-1
clone_size: -
j_call: TRBJ1-2
cdr3_nt: TGTTCCCACCTTGTCTGGGAGAATGGCTACACCTTC
cdr3_aa: CSHLVWENGYTF

d_call: -
v_call: TRBV11-3
clone_size: -
j_call: TRBJ2-1
cdr3_nt: TGTGCCAGCAGCTTACGGCCCTCAACAGCGGGCCACAATGAGCAGTTCTTC
cdr3_aa: CASSLRPSTAGHNEQFF

d_call: TRBD1
v_call: TRBV6-5
clone_size: -
j_call: TRBJ1-1
cdr3_nt: TGTGCCAGCAGTTACTTGGGGACAGCCGACACTGAAGCTTTCTTT
cdr3_aa: CASSYLGTADTEAFF

d_call: TRBD2
v_call: TRBV7-2
clone_size: -
j_call: TRBJ2-7
cdr3_nt: TGTGCCAGCAGCTTGTGGGCTAGCGGGAGTGAGGCTTACGAGCAGTACTTC
cdr3_aa: CASSLWASGSEAYEQYF

d_call: -
v_call: TRBV4-2
clone_size: -
j_call: TRBJ2-7
cdr3_nt: TGTGCCAGCAGCCAAGCGGGACCAAATAAGGAGCAGTACTTC
cdr3_aa: CASSQAGPNKEQYF

d_call: -
v_call: TRBV7-2
clone_size: -
j_call: TRBJ1-2
cdr3_nt: TGTGCCAGCAGCCAGGGCGGCAGGGTCTATGGCTACACCTTC
cdr3_aa: CASSQGGRVYGYTF

d_call: TRBD2
v_call: TRBV5-1
clone_size: -
j_call: TRBJ2-3
cdr3_nt: TGCGCCAGCAGCTTGGGTGGTAGCGGGGGGTCAGATACGCAGTATTTT
cdr3_aa: CASSLGGSGGSDTQYF

d_call: TRBD1
v_call: TRBV28
clone_size: -
j_call: TRBJ1-2
cdr3_nt: TGTGCCAGCAGTTCCGGACAGGGAACCAGTGGCTACACCTTC
cdr3_aa: CASSSGQGTSGYTF

d_call: -
v_call: TRBV7-2
clone_size: few
j_call: TRBJ2-7
cdr3_nt: TGTGCCACCGGTTTTCGATACGAGCAGTACTTC
cdr3_aa: CATGFRYEQYF

d_call: TRBD1
v_call: TRBV9
clone_size: once
j_call: TRBJ1-6
cdr3_nt: TGTGCCAGCAGCGCGGAAACAGGGGTTAATTCACCCCTCCACTTT
cdr3_aa: CASSAETGVNSPLHF

d_call: TRBD2
v_call: TRBV18
clone_size: -
j_call: TRBJ2-5
cdr3_nt: TGTGCCAGCTCACCCCAACTAGCGGGAGGCCAAGAGACCCAGTACTTC
cdr3_aa: CASSPQLAGGQETQYF

d_call: TRBD2
v_call: TRBV6-5
clone_size: -
j_call: TRBJ2-7
cdr3_nt: TGTGCCAGCACCCTAGCGGGGACTTACGAGCAGTACTTC
cdr3_aa: CASTLAGTYEQYF

d_call: TRBD1
v_call: TRBV7-2
clone_size: -
j_call: TRBJ2-5
cdr3_nt: TGTGCCAGCAGCGAAAGTTTGGTCAGGGGGCAAGAGACCCAGTACTTC
cdr3_aa: CASSESLVRGQETQYF

d_call: -
v_call: TRBV19
clone_size: -
j_call: TRBJ1-2
cdr3_nt: TGTGCCAGTAGTTCGGGCAGGGGTAACTATGGCTACACCTTC
cdr3_aa: CASSSGRGNYGYTF

d_call: -
v_call: TRBV5-1
clone_size: -
j_call: TRBJ2-1
cdr3_nt: TGCGCCAGCAGCTCGGACGGGAGCTACAATGAGCAGTTCTTC
cdr3_aa: CASSSDGSYNEQFF

d_call: -
v_call: TRBV11-2
clone_size: -
j_call: TRBJ2-5
cdr3_nt: TGTGCCAGCAGCCCTCGCAATCGGGGGTTAGGGGAGACCCAGTACTTC
cdr3_aa: CASSPRNRGLGETQYF

d_call: -
v_call: TRBV6-6
clone_size: once
j_call: TRBJ2-1
cdr3_nt: TGTGCCAGCAGGCACCAGAAAGGAGGCTCCTACAATGAGCAGTTCTTC
cdr3_aa: CASRHQKGGSYNEQFF

d_call: -
v_call: TRBV18
clone_size: -
j_call: TRBJ1-4
cdr3_nt: TGTGCCAGCTCAGCAGTCGGGCTCGAAAAACTGTTTTTT
cdr3_aa: CASSAVGLEKLFF

d_call: TRBD2
v_call: TRBV27
clone_size: -
j_call: TRBJ2-5
cdr3_nt: TGTGCCAGCAGTTTTGTGCGGAAGACTAGCGGGAGCCAGACCCAGTACTTC
cdr3_aa: CASSFVRKTSGSQTQYF

d_call: -
v_call: TRBV2
clone_size: -
j_call: TRBJ2-3
cdr3_nt: TGTGCCAGCAGTGAACCCCCAGCGCCGCCGGATACGCAGTATTTT
cdr3_aa: CASSEPPAPPDTQYF

d_call: -
v_call: TRBV18
clone_size: -
j_call: TRBJ2-5
cdr3_nt: TGTGCCAGCTCACCACCATCGGGGCGGGAGACCCAGTACTTC
cdr3_aa: CASSPPSGRETQYF

d_call: -
v_call: TRBV4-3
clone_size: few
j_call: TRBJ2-5
cdr3_nt: TGCGCCAGCAGCCAAGATTATTCCAGGATGGAGACCCAGTACTTC
cdr3_aa: CASSQDYSRMETQYF

d_call: -
v_call: TRBV4-3
clone_size: -
j_call: TRBJ2-1
cdr3_nt: TGCGCCAGCAGCCAAGGGTTGGAGCTGGAGCAGTTCTTC
cdr3_aa: CASSQGLELEQFF

d_call: TRBD2
v_call: TRBV19
clone_size: -
j_call: TRBJ2-7
cdr3_nt: TGTGCCAGTAGTAGGGGACTAGCGGGTGACGAGCAGTACTTC
cdr3_aa: CASSRGLAGDEQYF

d_call: -
v_call: TRBV28
clone_size: -
j_call: TRBJ2-2
cdr3_nt: TGTGCCAGCTGCAATAAACAGCACCGGGGAGCTGTTTTT
cdr3_aa: CASCNKQHRGAVF

d_call: -
v_call: TRBV9
clone_size: -
j_call: TRBJ2-5
cdr3_nt: TGTGCCAGCAGCAGACGACATTTAAGAGGGGAGGAGACCCAGTACTTC
cdr3_aa: CASSRRHLRGEETQYF

d_call: TRBD2
v_call: TRBV25-1
clone_size: -
j_call: TRBJ2-1
cdr3_nt: TGTGCCAGCAGTGGGGCGGGAGCGGAAAATGAGCAGTTCTTC
cdr3_aa: CASSGAGAENEQFF

d_call: -
v_call: TRBV7-2
clone_size: -
j_call: TRBJ2-2
cdr3_nt: TGTGCCAGCAGCCCCGCCGGGGGACCAACCGGGGAGCTGTTTTTT
cdr3_aa: CASSPAGGPTGELFF

d_call: -
v_call: TRBV4-1
clone_size: -
j_call: TRBJ1-2
cdr3_nt: TGCGCCAGCAGCCAAGGGGAGGGGGGCAGGGGCTACACCTTC
cdr3_aa: CASSQGEGGRGYTF

d_call: -
v_call: TRBV11-3
clone_size: -
j_call: TRBJ2-1
cdr3_nt: TGTGCCAGCAGCTTAGTATCTAAGAATGAGCAGTTCTTC
cdr3_aa: CASSLVSKNEQFF

d_call: TRBD2
v_call: TRBV18
clone_size: once
j_call: TRBJ2-7
cdr3_nt: TGTGCCAGCTCCCAACGGCTAGCGGGGCCAAGCTCCTACGAGCAGTACTTC
cdr3_aa: CASSQRLAGPSSYEQYF

d_call: TRBD1
v_call: TRBV11-2
clone_size: -
j_call: TRBJ2-2
cdr3_nt: TGTGCCAGCAGCACACAGGGGGCCGGGGAGCTGTTTTTT
cdr3_aa: CASSTQGAGELFF

d_call: TRBD2
v_call: TRBV7-2
clone_size: -
j_call: TRBJ2-1
cdr3_nt: TGTGCCAGCAGCACTGGACTAGCGGGATCTGGCGAGCAGTTCTTC
cdr3_aa: CASSTGLAGSGEQFF

d_call: -
v_call: TRBV5-3
clone_size: -
j_call: TRBJ2-7
cdr3_nt: TGTGCCAGCAGCAGGCGGGACTTCCTGTACGAGCAGTACTTC
cdr3_aa: CASSRRDFLYEQYF

d_call: TRBD1
v_call: TRBV14
clone_size: once
j_call: TRBJ2-1
cdr3_nt: TGTGCCAGCAGCCCTGGGGGCAGGGGGCGCCGAAATGAGCAGTTCTTC
cdr3_aa: CASSPGGRGRRNEQFF

d_call: -
v_call: TRBV6-1
clone_size: -
j_call: TRBJ1-5
cdr3_nt: TGTGCCAGCAGGGACAGAAATCAGCCCCAGCATTTT
cdr3_aa: CASRDRNQPQHF

d_call: -
v_call: TRBV5-4
clone_size: -
j_call: TRBJ1-2
cdr3_nt: TGTGCCAGCAGCTTGGCCGGAAGCTATGGCTACACCTTC
cdr3_aa: CASSLAGSYGYTF

d_call: -
v_call: TRBV28
clone_size: -
j_call: TRBJ1-3
cdr3_nt: TGTGCCAGCAGGCACGACCTCGGGACGCCTTTGGTGTTT
cdr3_aa: CASRHDLGTPLVF

d_call: TRBD2
v_call: TRBV6-5
clone_size: -
j_call: TRBJ2-3
cdr3_nt: TGTGCCAGCAGACGACTAGCGGGAGGGTCAGATACGCAGTATTTT
cdr3_aa: CASRRLAGGSDTQYF